This TCR beta chain is drawn from a study of metastatic and nonmetastatic thyroid tumors. TCRdb re-analyzed the PCR reads through MiXCR. Of around 41,000 clones listed, around 28% are singletons. Per the germline V gene, CDR1 is DFQATT and CDR2 is SNEGSKA (reference sequence). The V gene end was trimmed by 1 base and the J gene end by 4 bases; junction bases not matched to a gene: 8. This CDR3 spans 15 amino acids. Among the patients, none had received any treatment before thyroid surgery. The sample consisted of blood. The chain recombines TRBV20-1 with TRBJ1-2, with 8 bases fitting TRBD1. The clonotype originates from a male donor with papillary thyroid cancer or a benign thyroid nodule (not recorded which). Some clones in this sample may be carry-over from other donors' samples. The CDR3 region has the DNA TGCAGTGCTAGAGTTGTGGACAGGGCAGCCTATGGCTACACCTTC. Translating gives CSARVVDRAAYGYTF.